This entry lists 21 T cell receptor beta chains sequenced from one sample in a study of T cell responses to AZD1222 COVID-19 vaccine. Method: immunoSEQ multiplex PCR; TCRdb's copy keeps in-frame clones and lacks some. The profile shows tens of thousands of clones, approximately 86% of them singletons. This specimen consisted of peripheral blood, obtained on day 0 of AZD1222 vaccination. These receptors came from an adult in good health.

The chain employs TRBV30 and TRBJ2-1, with a weak D call TRBD2 (5 bases). V lost 4 bases and J lost 4, with 14 bases in between. This CDR3 has 14 amino acids. Germline loops: CDR1 GTSNPN, CDR2 SVGIG (reference sequence). The CDR3 DNA reads as TGTGCCTGGAAGAGGGAGTCCCTTTACAATGAGCAGTTCTTC. This translates into CAWKRESLYNEQFF.

The chain carries TRBV6-2 or TRBV6-3 and TRBJ2-4; weak D call: TRBD2 (5 bases). CDR3 size: 14 residues. Trimming took 3 bases from V and 5 from J, leaving 11 bases between them. CDR1 is MNHEY and CDR2 is SVGEGT in the germline V gene. The CDR3 sequence is CASSYRVEENIQYF. The DNA for the CDR3 is TGTGCCAGCAGTTATAGGGTGGAGGAAAACATTCAGTACTTC.

In this sample, this clone turned up once. This sequence joins TRBV9 and TRBJ2-5; D remains unclear. The CDR3 totals 11 residues. The germline V gene encodes CDR1 SGDLS and CDR2 YYNGEE. Trimming took 0 bases from V and 5 from J, leaving 2 bases between them. In DNA, the CDR3 is TGTGCCAGCAGCGTAGCCGAGACCCAGTACTTC. It yields the protein CASSVAETQYF.

This chain links TRBV27 with TRBJ2-1; TRBD1 aligns across 10 bases. Unmatched junction bases numbered 9, after V lost 4 bases and J lost 9 bases. This CDR3 has 15 amino acids. The germline V gene encodes CDR1 MNHEY and CDR2 SMNVEV (reference sequence). The CDR3 bases are TGTGCCAGCAGTTCGCCCGGGACAGGGGTTATTGAGCAGTTCTTC. This translates into CASSSPGTGVIEQFF.

The chain carries TRBV9 and TRBJ1-5; D uncertain. V was pared by 0 bases and J by 5 bases, with 6 bases between. This CDR3 has 13 residues. CDR1 is SGDLS and CDR2 is YYNGEE in the germline V gene. The CDR3 protein is CASSVDDYQPQHF. CDR3 sequence (DNA): TGTGCCAGCAGCGTAGATGATTATCAGCCCCAGCATTTT.

A few counts support this clone. CDR3 in amino acids: CATSSGQVTEAFF. CDR3 sequence (DNA): TGTGCCACTTCGTCGGGACAAGTCACTGAAGCTTTCTTT. V gene TRBV24-1 combines with J gene TRBJ1-1; D perhaps matches TRBD1 (6 bases). Germline assignment: CDR1 KGHDR and CDR2 SFDVKD. V was cut by 10 bases and J by 4 bases, with 15 bases left in between. The CDR3 contains 13 residues.

The CDR3 here is CASSQFRTGVNQPQHF. The CDR3 DNA follows: TGCGCCAGCAGTCAATTTCGTACAGGGGTGAATCAGCCCCAGCATTTT. The chain links TRBV23-1 to TRBJ1-5; 7 nucleotides agree with TRBD1. TRBV23-1 is an ORF; its function is uncertain. J lost 4 bases, V lost 1 base, and 7 bases had no gene match. The CDR3 contains 16 residues.

The chain uses TRBV6-1 and TRBJ2-1; TRBD2 agrees at 13 bases. Germline CDR1 MNHNS, CDR2 SASEGT. The CDR3 contains 16 residues. J lost 5 bases, V lost 0 bases, and 1 base had no gene match. The CDR3 DNA reads TGTGCCAGCAGTGAAGCGGGACTAGCGGGAAACAATGAGCAGTTCTTC. It is translated as CASSEAGLAGNNEQFF.

The chain uses TRBV12-5 and TRBJ2-7, with D unresolved. This CDR3 has 12 amino acids. Between the trimmed V and J ends, which lost 2 bases and 2 bases, there was a span of 4 bases. Looked up from germline, CDR1 is LGHNT and CDR2 is FRNRAP. The CDR3 is CASGLTPYEQYF. CDR3 sequence (DNA): TGTGCTAGTGGTTTGACCCCCTACGAGCAGTACTTC.

The count of this clone is one. This sequence joins TRBV7-9 and TRBJ1-5; D gene unclear. Germline CDR1 is SEHNR and CDR2 is FQNEAQ (reference sequence). Trimming took 4 bases from V and 0 from J, leaving 7 bases between them. The CDR3 length is 14 residues. The CDR3, as DNA: TGTGCCAGCAGCTGGACGGGTAGCAATCAGCCCCAGCATTTT. This translates into CASSWTGSNQPQHF.

The gene calls are TRBV30 and TRBJ1-6; no definite D call. The CDR3 extends over 12 amino acids. Looked up from germline, CDR1 is GTSNPN and CDR2 is SVGIG (reference sequence). Trimming shortened V by 1 base and J by 14 bases, and 12 bases separated the two germline ends. The CDR3: CAWSEEDGSLHF. The CDR3 DNA reads as TGTGCCTGGAGTGAGGAAGATGGATCCCTCCACTTT.

This clone was detected a few times. The genes are TRBV24-1 and TRBJ1-1, with D perhaps TRBD1 (5 bases). The CDR3 is made up of 13 amino acids. CDR1 KGHDR and CDR2 SFDVKD come from the germline V gene. Trimming pared 4 bases from V and 6 bases from J, leaving 11 bases between. The CDR3 region is CATSEAAGSEAFF. The CDR3 DNA follows: TGTGCCACCAGTGAGGCGGCAGGGTCTGAAGCTTTCTTT.

In DNA, the CDR3 is TGTGCCAGCAGTTTACTGCTCATTGACCGGGTCCCCTATAATTCACCCCTCCACTTT. This sequence encodes CASSLLLIDRVPYNSPLHF. The J gene is TRBJ1-6, the V gene TRBV28, with D unclear. V shed 2 bases and J shed 2 bases, with 19 bases lying between them. CDR3 length: 19 amino acids. Germline CDR1 MDHEN, CDR2 SYDVKM.

CDR3 DNA: TGTGCCAGCAGTTACGGGGGGACAGGGCCTCGAACTGAAGCTTTCTTT. As protein: CASSYGGTGPRTEAFF. V gene TRBV6-2 or TRBV6-3 combines with J gene TRBJ1-1, with 9 bases identical to TRBD1. This CDR3 has 16 amino acids. V gave up 2 bases and J gave up 5 bases; unmatched junction bases: 9. Per germline, CDR1 MNHEY and CDR2 SVGEGT.

J is TRBJ1-2 and V is TRBV27; 8 bases align to TRBD1. Germline assignment: CDR1 MNHEY and CDR2 SMNVEV (reference sequence). Trimming cost V 3 bases and J 7 bases; bases outside gene matches: 4. The CDR3 runs to 13 residues. The CDR3 DNA sequence: TGTGCCAGCAGTTTCGGACAGGGCGGTGGCTACACCTTC. Its protein is CASSFGQGGGYTF.

The chain links TRBV6-5 to TRBJ2-7; 11 positions agree with TRBD2. This CDR3 has 15 residues. The J segment lost 4 bases and the V segment lost 1 base, leaving 3 bases of the junction unmatched. Germline V gene sequence: CDR1 MNHEY, CDR2 SVGAGI. The CDR3 DNA follows: TGTGCCAGCAGTTACTACCGGACTAGCGGGTACGAGCAGTACTTC. Protein sequence: CASSYYRTSGYEQYF.

V usage is TRBV28 and J usage is TRBJ1-2; TRBD1 might be the D (6 bases). The CDR3 spans 12 residues. The ends were cut back, 3 bases at V and 7 bases at J, with 9 bases in the middle. Germline V gene sequence: CDR1 MDHEN, CDR2 SYDVKM. The CDR3 DNA follows: TGTGCCAGCAGTTTCCAGGGGAGTGGCTACACCTTC. Residues: CASSFQGSGYTF.

This clone was found a few times. The gene calls are TRBV7-9 and TRBJ1-1; tentative D call: TRBD1 (5 bases). The length of the CDR3 is 14 residues. V was shortened by 2 bases and J by 0 bases, with 7 bases between the two germline ends. Germline V gene data show CDR1 as SEHNR and CDR2 as FQNEAQ (reference sequence). In nucleotides, the CDR3 is TGTGCCAGCAGCTTAACAGGAATGAACACTGAAGCTTTCTTT. This codes for CASSLTGMNTEAFF.

This chain uses TRBV29-1 with TRBJ1-2, with a tentative D call TRBD1 (6 bases). In germline, CDR1 is SQVTM, CDR2 ANQGSEA. This CDR3 spans 13 amino acids. Between the trimmed V and J ends, which lost 4 bases and 3 bases, there was a span of 12 bases. The CDR3 region is CSVAGGAYYGYTF. In DNA form, the CDR3 reads TGCAGCGTTGCCGGGGGCGCGTACTATGGCTACACCTTC. Complete variable domain (other parts from reference TRBV29-1 and TRBJ1-2): SAVISQKPSRDICQRGTSLTIQCQVDSQVTMMFWYRQQPGQSLTLIATANQGSEATYESGFVIDKFPISRPNLTFSTLTVSNMSPEDSSIYLCSVAGGAYYGYTFGSGTRLTVV.

V is TRBV20-1 and J is TRBJ2-1; no firm D call. The CDR3 spans 15 residues. Germline CDR1 and CDR2: DFQATT and SNEGSKA (reference sequence). The V and J ends lost 3 bases and 6 bases respectively, with 18 bases between them. In DNA form, the CDR3 reads TGCAGTGCTAGTCACCCGGGCGGATTCCCCAATGAGCAGTTCTTC. This encodes CSASHPGGFPNEQFF.

For the CDR3, the DNA is TGTGCCAGCAGCTCCCCGCCCCTAACAGGGAACGAGCAGTACTTC. This translates into CASSSPPLTGNEQYF. The J gene is TRBJ2-7, the V gene TRBV13; TRBD1 is a possible D gene (6 bases). The CDR3 is 15 residues long. Germline values: CDR1 PRHDT, CDR2 FYEKMQ (reference sequence). The germline V and J ends were trimmed by 4 bases and 5 bases, with 18 bases remaining between them.